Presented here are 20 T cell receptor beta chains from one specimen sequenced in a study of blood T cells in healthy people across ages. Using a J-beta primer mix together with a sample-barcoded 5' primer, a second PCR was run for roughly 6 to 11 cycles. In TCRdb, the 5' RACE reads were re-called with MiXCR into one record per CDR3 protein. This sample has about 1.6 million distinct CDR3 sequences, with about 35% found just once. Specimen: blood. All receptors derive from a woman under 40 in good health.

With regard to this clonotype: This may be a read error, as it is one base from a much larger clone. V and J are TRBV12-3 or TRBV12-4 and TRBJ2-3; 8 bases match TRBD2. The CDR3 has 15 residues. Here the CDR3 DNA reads TGTGCCAGCAGGGGTGGGAGCGGGGGACCAGATGCGCAGTATTTT. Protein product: CASRGGSGGPDAQYF.

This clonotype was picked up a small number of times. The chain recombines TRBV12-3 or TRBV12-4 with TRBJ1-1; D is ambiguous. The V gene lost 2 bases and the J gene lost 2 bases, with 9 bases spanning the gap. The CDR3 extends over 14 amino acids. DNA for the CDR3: TGTGCCAGCAGTTTACGCCTCTATAACACTGAAGCTTTCTTT. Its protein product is CASSLRLYNTEAFF.

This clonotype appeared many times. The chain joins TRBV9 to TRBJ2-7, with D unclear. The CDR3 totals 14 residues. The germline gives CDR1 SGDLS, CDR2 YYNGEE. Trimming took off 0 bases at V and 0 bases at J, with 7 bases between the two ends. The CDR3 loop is CASSVALSSYEQYF. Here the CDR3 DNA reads TGTGCCAGCAGCGTAGCTCTCAGCTCCTACGAGCAGTACTTC.

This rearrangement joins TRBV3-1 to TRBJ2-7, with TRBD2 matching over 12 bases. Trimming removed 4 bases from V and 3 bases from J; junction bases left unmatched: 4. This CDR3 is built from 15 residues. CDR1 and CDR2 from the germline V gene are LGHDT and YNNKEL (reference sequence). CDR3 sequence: CASSRGLAGRYEQYF. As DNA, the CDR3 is TGTGCCAGCAGCCGCGGACTAGCGGGACGCTACGAGCAGTACTTC.

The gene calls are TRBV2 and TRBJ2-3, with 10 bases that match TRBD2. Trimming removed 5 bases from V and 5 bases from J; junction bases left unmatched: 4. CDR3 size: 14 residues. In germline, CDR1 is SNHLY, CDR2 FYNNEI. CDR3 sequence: CASSFRTSGDTQYF. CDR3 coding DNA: TGTGCCAGCAGTTTTCGGACTAGCGGAGATACGCAGTATTTT. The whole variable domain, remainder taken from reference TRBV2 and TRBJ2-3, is EPEVTQTPSHQVTQMGQEVILRCVPISNHLYFYWYRQILGQKVEFLVSFYNNEISEKSEIFDDQFSVERPDGSNFTLKIRSTKLEDSAMYFCASSFRTSGDTQYFGPGTRLTVL.

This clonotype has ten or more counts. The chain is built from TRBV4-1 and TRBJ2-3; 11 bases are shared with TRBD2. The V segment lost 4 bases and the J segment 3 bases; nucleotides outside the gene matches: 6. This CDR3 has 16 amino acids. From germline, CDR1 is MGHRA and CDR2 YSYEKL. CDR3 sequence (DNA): TGCGCCAGCAGCCCACTAGCGGGAGCTTGGACAGATACGCAGTATTTT. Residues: CASSPLAGAWTDTQYF.

The CDR3 sequence is CASSLGGSAGVNPYNEQFF. The DNA of the CDR3 is TGTGCCAGCAGCTTAGGGGGGTCGGCGGGCGTTAATCCCTACAATGAGCAGTTCTTC. The genes are TRBV11-2 and TRBJ2-1; D is possibly TRBD1 or TRBD2 (5 bases each). Germline V gene sequence: CDR1 SGHAT, CDR2 FQNNGV. The CDR3 is made up of 19 amino acids. Trimming took 1 base from V and 2 from J, leaving 21 bases between them.

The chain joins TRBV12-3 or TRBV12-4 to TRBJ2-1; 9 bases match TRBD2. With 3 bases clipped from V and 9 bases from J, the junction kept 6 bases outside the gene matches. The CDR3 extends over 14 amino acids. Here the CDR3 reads CASSFGGGASEQFF. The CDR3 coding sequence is TGTGCCAGCAGTTTCGGCGGGGGGGCCAGTGAGCAGTTCTTC.

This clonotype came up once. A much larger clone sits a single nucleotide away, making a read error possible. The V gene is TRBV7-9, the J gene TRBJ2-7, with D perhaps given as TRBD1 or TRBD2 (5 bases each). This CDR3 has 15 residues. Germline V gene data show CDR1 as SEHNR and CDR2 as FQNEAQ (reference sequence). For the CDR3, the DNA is TGTGCCAGCAGCCTAGCCCGGGGCACGTCCTACGAGCAGTACTTC. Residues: CASSLARGTSYEQYF.

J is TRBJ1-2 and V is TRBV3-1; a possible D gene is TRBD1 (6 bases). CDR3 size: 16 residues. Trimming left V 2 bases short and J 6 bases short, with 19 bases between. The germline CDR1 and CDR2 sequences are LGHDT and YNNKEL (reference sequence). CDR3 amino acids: CASSQYTGTTEHGYTF. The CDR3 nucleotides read TGTGCCAGCAGCCAATATACCGGGACAACGGAGCATGGCTACACCTTC.

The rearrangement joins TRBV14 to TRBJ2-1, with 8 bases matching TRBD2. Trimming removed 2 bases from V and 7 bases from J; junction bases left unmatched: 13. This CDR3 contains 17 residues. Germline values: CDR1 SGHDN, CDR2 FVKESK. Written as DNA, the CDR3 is TGTGCCAGCAGCCAATCGGGTTTCCGGGAGGGCCATAATGAGCAGTTCTTC. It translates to CASSQSGFREGHNEQFF.

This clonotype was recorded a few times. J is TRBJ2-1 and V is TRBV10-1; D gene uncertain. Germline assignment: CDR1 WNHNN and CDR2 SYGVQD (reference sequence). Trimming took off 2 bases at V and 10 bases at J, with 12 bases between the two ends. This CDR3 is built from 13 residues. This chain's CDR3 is CASSEDHNEEQFF. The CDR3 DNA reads TGCGCCAGCAGTGAGGACCACAACGAAGAGCAGTTCTTC.

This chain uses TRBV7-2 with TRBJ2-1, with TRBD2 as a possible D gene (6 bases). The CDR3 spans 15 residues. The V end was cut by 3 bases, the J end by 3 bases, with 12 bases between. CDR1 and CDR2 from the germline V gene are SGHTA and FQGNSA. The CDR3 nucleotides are TGTGCCAGCAGCTTCGGGACTTTGGGCTACAATGAGCAGTTCTTC. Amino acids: CASSFGTLGYNEQFF.

CDR3 protein: CASTPYYSGASTDTQYF. CDR3 sequence (DNA): TGTGCCAGCACGCCCTACTACAGCGGGGCTAGCACAGATACGCAGTATTTT. The chain recombines TRBV5-5 with TRBJ2-3; 7 bases match TRBD2. The CDR3 has 17 amino acids. Germline assignment: CDR1 SGHKS and CDR2 YYEKEE (reference sequence). J lost 0 bases, V lost 6 bases, and 13 bases had no gene match.

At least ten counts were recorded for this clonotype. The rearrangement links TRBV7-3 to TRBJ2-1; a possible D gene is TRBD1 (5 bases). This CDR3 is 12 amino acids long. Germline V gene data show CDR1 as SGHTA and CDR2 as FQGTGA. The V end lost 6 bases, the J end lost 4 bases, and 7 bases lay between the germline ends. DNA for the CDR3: TGTGCCAGCAGTGACAGATACAATGAGCAGTTCTTC. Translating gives CASSDRYNEQFF.

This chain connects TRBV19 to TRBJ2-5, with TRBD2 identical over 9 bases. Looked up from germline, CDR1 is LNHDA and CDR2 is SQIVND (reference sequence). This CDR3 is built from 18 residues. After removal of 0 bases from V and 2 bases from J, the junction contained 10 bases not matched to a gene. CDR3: CASSIERRRGGLQETQYF. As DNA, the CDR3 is TGTGCCAGTAGTATAGAGAGACGGCGGGGGGGCTTACAAGAGACCCAGTACTTC. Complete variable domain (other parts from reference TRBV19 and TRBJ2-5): DGGITQSPKYLFRKEGQNVTLSCEQNLNHDAMYWYRQDPGQGLRLIYYSQIVNDFQKGDIAEGYSVSREKKESFPLTVTSAQKNPTAFYLCASSIERRRGGLQETQYFGPGTRLLVL.

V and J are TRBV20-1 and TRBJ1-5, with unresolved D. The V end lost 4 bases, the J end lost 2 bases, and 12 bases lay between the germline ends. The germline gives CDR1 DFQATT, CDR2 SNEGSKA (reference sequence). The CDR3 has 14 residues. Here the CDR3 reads CSATGLGCNQPQHF. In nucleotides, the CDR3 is TGCAGTGCTACCGGGTTGGGATGCAATCAGCCCCAGCATTTT.

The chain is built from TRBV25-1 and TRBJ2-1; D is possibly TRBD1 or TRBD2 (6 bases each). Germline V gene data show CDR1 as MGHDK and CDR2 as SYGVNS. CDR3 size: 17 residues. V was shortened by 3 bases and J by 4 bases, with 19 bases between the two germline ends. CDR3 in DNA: TGTGCCAGCAGTGATCTGGGCTGGAGGAGGGGGTACAATGAGCAGTTCTTC. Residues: CASSDLGWRRGYNEQFF.

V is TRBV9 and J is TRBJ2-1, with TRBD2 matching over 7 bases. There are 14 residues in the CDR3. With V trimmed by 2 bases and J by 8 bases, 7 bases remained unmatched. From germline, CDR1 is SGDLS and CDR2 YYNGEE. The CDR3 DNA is TGTGCCAGCAGCGTTGGGGGAGGGCAGGATGAGCAGTTCTTC. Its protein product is CASSVGGGQDEQFF.

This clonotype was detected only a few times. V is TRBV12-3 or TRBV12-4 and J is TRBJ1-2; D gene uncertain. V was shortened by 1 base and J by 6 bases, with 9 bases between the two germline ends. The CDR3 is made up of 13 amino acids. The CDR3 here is CASSLGTVHGYTF. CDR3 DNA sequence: TGTGCCAGCAGTTTAGGTACCGTTCATGGCTACACCTTC.